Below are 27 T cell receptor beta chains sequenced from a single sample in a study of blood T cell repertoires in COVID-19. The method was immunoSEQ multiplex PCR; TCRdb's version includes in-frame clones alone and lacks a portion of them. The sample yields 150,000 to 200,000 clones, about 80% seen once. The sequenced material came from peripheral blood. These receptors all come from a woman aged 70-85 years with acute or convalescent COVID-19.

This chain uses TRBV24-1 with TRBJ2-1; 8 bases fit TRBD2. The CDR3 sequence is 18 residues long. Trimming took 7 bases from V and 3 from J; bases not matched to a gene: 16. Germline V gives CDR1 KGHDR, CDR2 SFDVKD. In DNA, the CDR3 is TGTGCCACCAGCGATGGGACGGGGGGGACTCACTACTACAATGAGCAGTTCTTC. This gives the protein CATSDGTGGTHYYNEQFF.

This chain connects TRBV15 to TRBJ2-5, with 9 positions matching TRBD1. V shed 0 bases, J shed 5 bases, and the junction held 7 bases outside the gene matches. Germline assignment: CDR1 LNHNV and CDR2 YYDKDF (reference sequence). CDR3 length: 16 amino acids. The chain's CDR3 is CATSREDGTGRETQYF. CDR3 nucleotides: TGTGCCACCAGCAGAGAGGACGGGACAGGGAGGGAGACCCAGTACTTC.

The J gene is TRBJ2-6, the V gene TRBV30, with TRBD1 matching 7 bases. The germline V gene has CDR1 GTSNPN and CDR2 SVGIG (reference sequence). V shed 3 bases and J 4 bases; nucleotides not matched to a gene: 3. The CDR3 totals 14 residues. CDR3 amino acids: CAWSTGAGANVLTF. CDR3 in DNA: TGTGCCTGGAGCACAGGGGCGGGGGCCAACGTCCTGACTTTC.

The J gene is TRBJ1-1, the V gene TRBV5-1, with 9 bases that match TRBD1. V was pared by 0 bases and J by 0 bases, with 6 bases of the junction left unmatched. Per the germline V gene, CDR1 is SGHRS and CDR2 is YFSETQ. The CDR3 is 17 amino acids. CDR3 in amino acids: CASSLGDRENMNTEAFF. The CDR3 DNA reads TGCGCCAGCAGCTTGGGGGACAGGGAAAACATGAACACTGAAGCTTTCTTT. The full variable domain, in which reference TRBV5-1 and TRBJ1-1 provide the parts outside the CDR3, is KAGVTQTPRYLIKTRGQQVTLSCSPISGHRSVSWYQQTPGQGLQFLFEYFSETQRNKGNFPGRFSGRQFSNSRSEMNVSTLELGDSALYLCASSLGDRENMNTEAFFGQGTRLTVV.

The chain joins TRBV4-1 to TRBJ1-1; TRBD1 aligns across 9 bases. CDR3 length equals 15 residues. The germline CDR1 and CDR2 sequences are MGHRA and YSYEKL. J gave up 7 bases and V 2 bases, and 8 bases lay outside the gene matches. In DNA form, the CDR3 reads TGCGCCAGCAGCCAAACCGGACAGGGGACTCTTGAAGCTTTCTTT. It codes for CASSQTGQGTLEAFF.

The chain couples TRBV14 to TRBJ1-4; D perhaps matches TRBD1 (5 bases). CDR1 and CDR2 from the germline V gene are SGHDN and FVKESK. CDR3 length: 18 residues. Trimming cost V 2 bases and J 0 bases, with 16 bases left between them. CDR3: CASSQPRGGEATNEKLFF. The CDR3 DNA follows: TGTGCCAGCAGCCAACCTAGAGGAGGGGAGGCAACTAATGAAAAACTGTTTTTT.

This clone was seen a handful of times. The CDR3 loop reads CASSLDWGARHQETQYF. In DNA, the CDR3 is TGCGCCAGCAGCTTGGATTGGGGCGCCCGACACCAAGAGACCCAGTACTTC. V gene TRBV5-1 combines with J gene TRBJ2-5, with D perhaps TRBD1 (5 bases). This CDR3 has 17 amino acids. Germline CDR1 SGHRS, CDR2 YFSETQ. V lost 0 bases to trimming and J lost 0 bases, with 15 bases between them.

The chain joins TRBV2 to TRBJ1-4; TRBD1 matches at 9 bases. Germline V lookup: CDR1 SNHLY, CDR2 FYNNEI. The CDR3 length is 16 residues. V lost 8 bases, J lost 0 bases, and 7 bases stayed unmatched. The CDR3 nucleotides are TGTGCCAGCGCCCGGGACAGGGCGTCAACTAATGAAAAACTGTTTTTT. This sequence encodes CASARDRASTNEKLFF.

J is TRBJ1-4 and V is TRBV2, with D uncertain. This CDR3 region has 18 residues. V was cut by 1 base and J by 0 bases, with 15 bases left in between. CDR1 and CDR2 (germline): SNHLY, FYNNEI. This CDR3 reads CASSEEAPTLATNEKLFF. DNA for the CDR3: TGTGCCAGCAGTGAAGAGGCACCCACCCTAGCAACTAATGAAAAACTGTTTTTT.

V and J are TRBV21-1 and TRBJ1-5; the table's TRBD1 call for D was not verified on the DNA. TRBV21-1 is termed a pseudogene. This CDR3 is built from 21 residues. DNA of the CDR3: TGTGCCAGCAGCAAAAAGACAGCAAGGATACAGGGGGAGATTCATGGTCAGCCCCAGCATTTT. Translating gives CASSKKTARIQGEIHGQPQHF.

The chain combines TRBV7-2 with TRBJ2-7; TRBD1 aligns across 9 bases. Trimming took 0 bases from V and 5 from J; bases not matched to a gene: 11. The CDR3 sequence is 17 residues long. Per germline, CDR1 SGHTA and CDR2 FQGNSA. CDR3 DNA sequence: TGTGCCAGCAGCTTAGCACCCGGGGGGACAGGGTATGACGAGCAGTACTTC. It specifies CASSLAPGGTGYDEQYF.

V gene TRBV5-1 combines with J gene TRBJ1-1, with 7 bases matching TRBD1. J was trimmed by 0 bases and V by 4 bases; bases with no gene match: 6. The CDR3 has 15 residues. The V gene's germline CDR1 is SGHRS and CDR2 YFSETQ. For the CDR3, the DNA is TGCGCCAGCAGCCCCCGGACAGGAATGAACACTGAAGCTTTCTTT. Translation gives CASSPRTGMNTEAFF. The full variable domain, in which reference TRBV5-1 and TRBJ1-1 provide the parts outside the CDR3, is KAGVTQTPRYLIKTRGQQVTLSCSPISGHRSVSWYQQTPGQGLQFLFEYFSETQRNKGNFPGRFSGRQFSNSRSEMNVSTLELGDSALYLCASSPRTGMNTEAFFGQGTRLTVV.

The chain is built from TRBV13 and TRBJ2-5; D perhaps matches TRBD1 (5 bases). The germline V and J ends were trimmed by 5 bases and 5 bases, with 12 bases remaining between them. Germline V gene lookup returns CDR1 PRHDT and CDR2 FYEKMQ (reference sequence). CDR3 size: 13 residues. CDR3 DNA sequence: TGTGCCAGCAGCACGGACATACGGGAGACCCAGTACTTC. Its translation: CASSTDIRETQYF.

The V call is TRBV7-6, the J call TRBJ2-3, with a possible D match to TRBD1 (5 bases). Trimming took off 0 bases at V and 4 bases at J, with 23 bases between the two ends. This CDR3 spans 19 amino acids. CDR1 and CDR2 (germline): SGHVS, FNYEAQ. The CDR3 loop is CASSLATSPSGYNPDTQYF. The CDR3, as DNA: TGTGCCAGCAGCTTAGCCACATCCCCGTCAGGGTATAACCCAGATACGCAGTATTTT.

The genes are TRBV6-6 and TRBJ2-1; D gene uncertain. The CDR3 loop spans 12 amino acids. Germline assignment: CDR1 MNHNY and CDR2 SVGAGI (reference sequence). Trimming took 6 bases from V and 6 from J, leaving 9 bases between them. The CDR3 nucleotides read TGTGCCAGCAGGGGCGTTTCCAATGAGCAGTTCTTC. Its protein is CASRGVSNEQFF.

CDR3 residues: CASSLGDRETGELFF. The CDR3 nucleotides read TGTGCCAGCAGCTTGGGTGACAGGGAAACCGGGGAGCTGTTTTTT. The chain employs TRBV5-4 and TRBJ2-2, with 7 bases fitting TRBD1. Germline V gene sequence: CDR1 SGHNT, CDR2 YYREEE (reference sequence). The ends lost 0 bases at V and 5 bases at J; junction bases unmatched: 4. This CDR3 is 15 amino acids long.

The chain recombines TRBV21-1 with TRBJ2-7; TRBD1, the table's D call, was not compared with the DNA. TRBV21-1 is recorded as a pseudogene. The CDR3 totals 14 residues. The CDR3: CASSKDSCSYEQYF. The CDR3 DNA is TGTGCCAGCAGCAAAGACAGTTGCTCCTACGAGCAGTACTTC.

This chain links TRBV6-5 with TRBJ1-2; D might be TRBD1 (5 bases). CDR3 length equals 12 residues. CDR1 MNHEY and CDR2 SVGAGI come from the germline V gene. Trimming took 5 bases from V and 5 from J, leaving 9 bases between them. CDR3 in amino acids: CASSQGWYGYTF. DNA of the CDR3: TGTGCCAGCAGTCAGGGTTGGTATGGCTACACCTTC.

In nucleotides, the CDR3 is TGTGCCAGCAGTCGGACAGGGGTAAACACAGATACGCAGTATTTT. It translates to CASSRTGVNTDTQYF. V and J are TRBV6-5 and TRBJ2-3; 9 bases agree with TRBD1. The germline V gene has CDR1 MNHEY and CDR2 SVGAGI. The CDR3 contains 15 residues. After removal of 5 bases from V and 2 bases from J, the junction contained 5 bases not matched to a gene.

The CDR3 region has the DNA TGTGCCAGCAGTAGATCGCAGGGCCCCGGCACTGAAGCTTTCTTT. Its protein is CASSRSQGPGTEAFF. The rearrangement joins TRBV6-5 to TRBJ1-1, with TRBD1 as a possible D gene (5 bases). The CDR3 is 15 residues long. Deletions cut 5 bases from V and 4 bases from J, with 17 bases between. In germline, CDR1 is MNHEY, CDR2 SVGAGI.

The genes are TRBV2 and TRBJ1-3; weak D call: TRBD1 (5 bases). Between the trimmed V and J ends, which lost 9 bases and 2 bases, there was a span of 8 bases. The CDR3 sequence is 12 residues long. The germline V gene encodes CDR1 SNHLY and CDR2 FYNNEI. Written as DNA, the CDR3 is TGTGCCAGTCAGGGTACTGGAAACACCATATATTTT. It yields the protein CASQGTGNTIYF.

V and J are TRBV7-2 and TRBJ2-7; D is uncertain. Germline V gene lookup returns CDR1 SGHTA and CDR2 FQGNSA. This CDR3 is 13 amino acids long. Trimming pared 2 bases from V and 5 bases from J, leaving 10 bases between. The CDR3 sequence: CASSLLVTHEQYF. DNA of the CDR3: TGTGCCAGCAGCTTATTGGTTACTCACGAGCAGTACTTC.

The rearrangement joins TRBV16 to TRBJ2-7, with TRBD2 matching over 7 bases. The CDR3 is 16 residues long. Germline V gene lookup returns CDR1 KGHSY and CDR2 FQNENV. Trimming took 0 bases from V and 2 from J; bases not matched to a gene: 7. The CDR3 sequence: CASSQSAKRDAYEQYF. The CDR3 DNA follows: TGTGCCAGCAGCCAATCCGCCAAGCGGGATGCCTACGAGCAGTACTTC.

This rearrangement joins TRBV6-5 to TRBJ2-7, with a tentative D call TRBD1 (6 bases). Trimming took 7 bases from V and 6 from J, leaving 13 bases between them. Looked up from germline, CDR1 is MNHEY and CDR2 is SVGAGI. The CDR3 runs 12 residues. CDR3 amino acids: CASKQQGFEQYF. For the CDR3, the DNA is TGTGCCAGCAAGCAACAGGGTTTCGAGCAGTACTTC.

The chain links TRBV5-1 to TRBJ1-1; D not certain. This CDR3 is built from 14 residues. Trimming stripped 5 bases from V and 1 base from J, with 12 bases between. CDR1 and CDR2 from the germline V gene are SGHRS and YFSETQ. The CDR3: CASRGLVANTEAFF. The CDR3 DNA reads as TGCGCCAGCAGAGGACTGGTTGCGAACACTGAAGCTTTCTTT. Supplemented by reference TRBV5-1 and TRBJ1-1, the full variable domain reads KAGVTQTPRYLIKTRGQQVTLSCSPISGHRSVSWYQQTPGQGLQFLFEYFSETQRNKGNFPGRFSGRQFSNSRSEMNVSTLELGDSALYLCASRGLVANTEAFFGQGTRLTVV.

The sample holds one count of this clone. CDR3 nucleotides: TGTGCCACCAGGGGCCGGGACAGGGGGACAGATACGCAGTATTTT. It is translated as CATRGRDRGTDTQYF. The chain has TRBV10-3 and TRBJ2-3, with 11 bases lining up with TRBD1. The V and J ends lost 10 bases and 3 bases, in that order; junction bases with no gene match: 9. Germline CDR1 ENHRY, CDR2 SYGVKD. The length of the CDR3 is 15 residues.

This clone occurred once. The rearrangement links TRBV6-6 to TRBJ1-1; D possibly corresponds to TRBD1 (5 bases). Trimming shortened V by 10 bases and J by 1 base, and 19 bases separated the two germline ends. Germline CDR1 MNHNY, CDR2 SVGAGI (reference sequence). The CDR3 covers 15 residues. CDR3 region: CATTNRKSGNTEAFF. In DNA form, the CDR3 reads TGTGCCACCACCAACAGGAAAAGTGGGAACACTGAAGCTTTCTTT.